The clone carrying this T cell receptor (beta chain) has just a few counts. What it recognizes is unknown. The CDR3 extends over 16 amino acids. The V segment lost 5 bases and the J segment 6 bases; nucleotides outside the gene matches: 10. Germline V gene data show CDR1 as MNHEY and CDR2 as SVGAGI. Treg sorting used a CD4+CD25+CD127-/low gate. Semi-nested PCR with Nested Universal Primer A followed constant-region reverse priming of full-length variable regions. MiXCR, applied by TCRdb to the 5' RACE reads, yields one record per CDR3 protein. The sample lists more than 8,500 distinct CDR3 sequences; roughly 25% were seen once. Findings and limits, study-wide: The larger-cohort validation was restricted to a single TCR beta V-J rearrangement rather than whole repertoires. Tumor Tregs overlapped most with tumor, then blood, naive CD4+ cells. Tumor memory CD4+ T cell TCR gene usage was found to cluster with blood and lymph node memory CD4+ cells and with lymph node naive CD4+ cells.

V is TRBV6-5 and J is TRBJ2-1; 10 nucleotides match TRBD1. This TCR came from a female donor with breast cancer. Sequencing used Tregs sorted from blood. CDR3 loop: CASSRDRGVDFNEQFF. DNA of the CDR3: TGTGCCAGCAGTAGGGACAGGGGAGTAGATTTCAATGAGCAGTTCTTC.